These T cell receptor beta chains were read from a single sample in a study of post-analysis software for immune sequencing data. TCRdb reprocessed the PCR reads via MiXCR and lists one record per CDR3 protein. The sample lists about 570,000 distinct CDR3 sequences; approximately 34% were seen once. Sequencing was carried out using blood. The receptor source for this set is a girl aged 2-17 years with multiple sclerosis. The CDR3 runs from the conserved cysteine through the conserved F or W.

J gene,V gene,CDR3 protein
TRBJ2-5,TRBV21-1,CASSKVGRGVTKKTQYF
TRBJ2-4,TRBV4-2,CASSPGRGHPPKNIQYF
TRBJ1-5,TRBV20-1,CSVYTGGNSNQPQHF
TRBJ1-2,TRBV11-1,CASSQQGFSGYTF
TRBJ2-7,TRBV3-1,CASSQAGVLVYEQYF
TRBJ1-5,TRBV20-1,CSARGNQLNQPQHF
TRBJ2-3,TRBV5-6,CASSSGPSVTDTQYF
TRBJ2-5,TRBV10-3,CAISDPDRETQYF
TRBJ1-2,TRBV29-1,CSVEVPPGGQGYGYTF
TRBJ2-2,TRBV4-1,CASSQPFSGGATGELFF
TRBJ2-7,TRBV7-8,CAFAIGSSYEQYF
TRBJ2-4,TRBV20-1,CSARDEYGREGPLAKNIQYF
TRBJ2-6,TRBV15,CATSRAVGANVLTF
TRBJ2-3,TRBV20-1,CSASRDSTTDTQYF
TRBJ2-7,TRBV5-1,CASSFAVWDEQYF
TRBJ1-1,TRBV5-1,CASSLDNTGTEAFF
TRBJ2-7,TRBV20-1,CSALGQGSSYEQYF